Listed here are 2 T cell receptor beta chains from one sample, sequenced in a study of breast tumors, draining lymph nodes, adjacent tissues. TCRdb used MiXCR to reprocess the multiplex PCR reads, holding one entry per CDR3 protein. The data hold more than 20,000 distinct CDR3 sequences, with roughly three quarters observed a single time. Sequenced material: tumor-adjacent breast tissue. These receptors all stem from a female donor with breast cancer. Some clones in this sample may be carry-over from other donors' samples.

The chain employs TRBV25-1 and TRBJ2-7; weak D call: TRBD2 (5 bases). Looked up from germline, CDR1 is MGHDK and CDR2 is SYGVNS. V was pared by 1 base and J by 8 bases, with 18 bases between. CDR3 length equals 15 residues. CDR3: CASSELDGIGGKQYF. CDR3 sequence (DNA): TGTGCCAGCAGTGAATTGGACGGGATTGGTGGGAAGCAGTACTTC.

Ten or more counts support this clonotype. The CDR3 reads CATKFQLAAGDQETQYF. The CDR3 DNA reads as TGTGCCACTAAATTCCAATTGGCCGCGGGGGATCAAGAGACCCAGTACTTC. The chain uses TRBV19 and TRBJ2-5; TRBD2 aligns across 7 bases. The CDR3 has 17 amino acids. The J segment lost 2 bases and the V segment lost 10 bases, leaving 19 bases of the junction unmatched. The germline V gene encodes CDR1 LNHDA and CDR2 SQIVND (reference sequence).